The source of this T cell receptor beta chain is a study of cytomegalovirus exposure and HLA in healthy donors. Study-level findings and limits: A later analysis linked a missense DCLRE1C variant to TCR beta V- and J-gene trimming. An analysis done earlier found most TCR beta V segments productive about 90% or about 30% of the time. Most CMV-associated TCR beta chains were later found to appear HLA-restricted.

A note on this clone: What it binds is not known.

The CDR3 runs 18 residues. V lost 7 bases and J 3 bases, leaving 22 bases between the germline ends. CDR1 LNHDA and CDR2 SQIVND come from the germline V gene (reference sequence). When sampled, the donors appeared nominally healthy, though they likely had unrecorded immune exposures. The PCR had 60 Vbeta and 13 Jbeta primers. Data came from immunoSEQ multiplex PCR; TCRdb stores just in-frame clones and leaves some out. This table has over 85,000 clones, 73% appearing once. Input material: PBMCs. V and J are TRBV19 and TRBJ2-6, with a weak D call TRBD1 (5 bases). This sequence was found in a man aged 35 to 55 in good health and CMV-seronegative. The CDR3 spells CASTHLQGSGGGANVLTF. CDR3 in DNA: TGTGCCAGTACCCATCTCCAGGGCAGTGGTGGTGGGGCCAACGTCCTGACTTTC.